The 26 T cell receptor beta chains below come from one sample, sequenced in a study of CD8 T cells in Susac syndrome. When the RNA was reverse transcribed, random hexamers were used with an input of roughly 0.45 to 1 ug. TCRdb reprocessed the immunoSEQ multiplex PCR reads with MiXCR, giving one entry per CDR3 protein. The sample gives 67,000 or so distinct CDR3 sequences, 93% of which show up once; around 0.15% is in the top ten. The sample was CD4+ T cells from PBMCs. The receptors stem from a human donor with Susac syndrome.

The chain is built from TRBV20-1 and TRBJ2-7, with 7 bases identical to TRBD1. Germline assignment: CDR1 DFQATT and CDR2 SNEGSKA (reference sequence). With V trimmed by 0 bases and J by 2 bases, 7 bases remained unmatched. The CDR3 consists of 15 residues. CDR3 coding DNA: TGCAGTGCTAGAGATCTCGTACAGGGGCCCTACGAGCAGTACTTC. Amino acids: CSARDLVQGPYEQYF.

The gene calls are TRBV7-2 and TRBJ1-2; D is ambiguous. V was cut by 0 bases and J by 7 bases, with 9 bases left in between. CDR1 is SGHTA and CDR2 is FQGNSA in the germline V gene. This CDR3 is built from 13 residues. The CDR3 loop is CASSLAVTSGYTF. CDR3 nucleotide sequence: TGTGCCAGCAGCTTAGCGGTCACAAGTGGCTACACCTTC.

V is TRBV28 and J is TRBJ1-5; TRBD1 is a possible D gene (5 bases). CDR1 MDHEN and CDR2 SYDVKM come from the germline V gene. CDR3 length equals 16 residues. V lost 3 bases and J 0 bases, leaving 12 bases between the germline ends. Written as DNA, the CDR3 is TGTGCCAGCAGTTTTAAAATGACAGCTAGCAATCAGCCCCAGCATTTT. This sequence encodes CASSFKMTASNQPQHF.

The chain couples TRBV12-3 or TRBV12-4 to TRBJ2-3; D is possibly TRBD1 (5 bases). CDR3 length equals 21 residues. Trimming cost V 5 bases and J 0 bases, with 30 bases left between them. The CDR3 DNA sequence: TGTGCCAGCAGTCCTACCTACTATACGTCAGGGATCCGTCCCAGCACAGATACGCAGTATTTT. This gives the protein CASSPTYYTSGIRPSTDTQYF.

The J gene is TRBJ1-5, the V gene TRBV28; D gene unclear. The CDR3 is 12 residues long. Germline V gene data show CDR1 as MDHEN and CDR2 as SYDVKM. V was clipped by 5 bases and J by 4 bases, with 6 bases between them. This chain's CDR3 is CASSTQNQPQHF. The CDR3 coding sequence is TGTGCCAGCAGTACACAGAATCAGCCCCAGCATTTT.

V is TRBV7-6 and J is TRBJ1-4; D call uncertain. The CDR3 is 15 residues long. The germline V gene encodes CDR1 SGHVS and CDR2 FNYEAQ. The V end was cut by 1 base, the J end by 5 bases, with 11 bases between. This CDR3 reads CASSLEARGNEKLFF. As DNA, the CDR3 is TGTGCCAGCAGCTTAGAGGCAAGAGGAAATGAAAAACTGTTTTTT.

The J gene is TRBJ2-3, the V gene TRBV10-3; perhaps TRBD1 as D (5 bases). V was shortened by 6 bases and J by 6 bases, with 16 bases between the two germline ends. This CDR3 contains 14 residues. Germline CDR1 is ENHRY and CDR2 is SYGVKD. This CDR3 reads CAISLTAAEDTQYF. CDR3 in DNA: TGTGCCATCAGCCTGACAGCTGCAGAGGATACGCAGTATTTT.

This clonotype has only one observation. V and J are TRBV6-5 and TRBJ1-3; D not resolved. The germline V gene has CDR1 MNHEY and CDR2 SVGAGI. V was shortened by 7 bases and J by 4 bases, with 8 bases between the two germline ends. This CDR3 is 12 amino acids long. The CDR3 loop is CASTPGGNTIYF. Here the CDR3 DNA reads TGTGCCAGCACCCCGGGCGGAAACACCATATATTTT.

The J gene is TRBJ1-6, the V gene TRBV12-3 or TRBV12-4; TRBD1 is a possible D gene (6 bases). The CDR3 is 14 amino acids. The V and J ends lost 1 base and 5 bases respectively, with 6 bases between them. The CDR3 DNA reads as TGTGCCAGCAGTTTAGAGGGGGATAATTCACCCCTCCACTTT. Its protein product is CASSLEGDNSPLHF.

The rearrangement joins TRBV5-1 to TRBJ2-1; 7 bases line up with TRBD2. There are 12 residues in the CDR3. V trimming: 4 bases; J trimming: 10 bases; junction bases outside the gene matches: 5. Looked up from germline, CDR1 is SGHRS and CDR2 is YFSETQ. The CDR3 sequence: CASSAGRREQFF. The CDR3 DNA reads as TGCGCCAGCAGCGCCGGGAGGAGAGAGCAGTTCTTC.

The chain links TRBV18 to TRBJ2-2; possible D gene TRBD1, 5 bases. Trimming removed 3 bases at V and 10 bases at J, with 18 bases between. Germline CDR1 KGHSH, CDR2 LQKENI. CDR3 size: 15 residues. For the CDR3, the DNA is TGTGCCAGCTCACCGGCAGGGCGGCTCGATGCGGAGCTGTTTTTT. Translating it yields CASSPAGRLDAELFF. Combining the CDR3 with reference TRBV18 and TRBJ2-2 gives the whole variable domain NAGVMQNPRHLVRRRGQEARLRCSPMKGHSHVYWYRQLPEEGLKFMVYLQKENIIDESGMPKERFSAEFPKEGPSILRIQQVVRGDSAAYFCASSPAGRLDAELFFGEGSRLTVL.

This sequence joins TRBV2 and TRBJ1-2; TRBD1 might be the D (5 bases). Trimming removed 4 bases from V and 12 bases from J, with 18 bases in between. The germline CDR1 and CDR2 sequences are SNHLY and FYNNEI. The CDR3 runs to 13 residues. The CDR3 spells CASSADMTAVHTF. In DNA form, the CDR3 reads TGTGCCAGCAGTGCGGATATGACAGCCGTACACACCTTC.

The CDR3 DNA follows: TGTGCCAGCAACCTACAAATGGACAATAGCAATCAGCCCCAGCATTTT. Amino acid sequence: CASNLQMDNSNQPQHF. The gene calls are TRBV5-8 and TRBJ1-5; a weak D match, TRBD1 (5 bases). This CDR3 is built from 16 residues. Germline V gene data show CDR1 as SGHTS and CDR2 as YDEGEE. V was pared by 6 bases and J by 0 bases, with 16 bases between.

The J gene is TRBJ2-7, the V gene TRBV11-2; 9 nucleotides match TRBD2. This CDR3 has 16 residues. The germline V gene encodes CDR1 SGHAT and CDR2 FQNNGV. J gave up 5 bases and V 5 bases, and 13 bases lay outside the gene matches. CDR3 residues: CASSPGGLAGRNEQYF. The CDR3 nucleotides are TGTGCCAGCAGCCCGGGGGGGCTAGCGGGGAGGAACGAGCAGTACTTC.

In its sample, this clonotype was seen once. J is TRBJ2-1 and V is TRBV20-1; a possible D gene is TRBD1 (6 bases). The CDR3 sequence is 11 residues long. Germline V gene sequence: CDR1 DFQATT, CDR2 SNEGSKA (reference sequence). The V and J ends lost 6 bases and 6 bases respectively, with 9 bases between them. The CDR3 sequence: CSAPDSNEQFF. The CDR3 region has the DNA TGCAGTGCGCCGGACAGCAATGAGCAGTTCTTC.

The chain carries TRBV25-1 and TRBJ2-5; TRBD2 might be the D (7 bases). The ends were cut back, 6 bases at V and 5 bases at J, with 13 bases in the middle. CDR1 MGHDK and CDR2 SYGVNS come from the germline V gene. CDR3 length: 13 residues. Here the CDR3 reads CASSGGPGETQYF. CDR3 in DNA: TGTGCCAGCAGCGGGGGGCCGGGGGAGACCCAGTACTTC.

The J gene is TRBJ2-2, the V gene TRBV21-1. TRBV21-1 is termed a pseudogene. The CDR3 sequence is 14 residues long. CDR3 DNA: TGTGCCAGCAACGCGAGAGGCTTTGCCGGGGAGCTGTTTTTT. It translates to CASNARGFAGELFF.

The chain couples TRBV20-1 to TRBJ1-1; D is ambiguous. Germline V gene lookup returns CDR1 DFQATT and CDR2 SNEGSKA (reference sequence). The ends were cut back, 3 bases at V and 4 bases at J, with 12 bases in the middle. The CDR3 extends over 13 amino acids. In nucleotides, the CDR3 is TGCAGTGCTAGTCGGTCGGGAGGCACTGAAGCTTTCTTT. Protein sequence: CSASRSGGTEAFF.

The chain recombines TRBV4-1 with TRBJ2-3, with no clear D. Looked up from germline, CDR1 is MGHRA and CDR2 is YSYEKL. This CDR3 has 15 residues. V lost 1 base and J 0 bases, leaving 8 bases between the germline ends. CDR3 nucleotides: TGCGCCAGCAGCCAAGGGCCTAGGAGCACAGATACGCAGTATTTT. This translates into CASSQGPRSTDTQYF.

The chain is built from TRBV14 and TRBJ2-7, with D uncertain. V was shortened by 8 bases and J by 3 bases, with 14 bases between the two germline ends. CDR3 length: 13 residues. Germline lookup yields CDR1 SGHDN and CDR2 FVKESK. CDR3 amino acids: CASDPWVFYEQYF. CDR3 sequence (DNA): TGTGCCAGCGACCCATGGGTTTTCTACGAGCAGTACTTC.

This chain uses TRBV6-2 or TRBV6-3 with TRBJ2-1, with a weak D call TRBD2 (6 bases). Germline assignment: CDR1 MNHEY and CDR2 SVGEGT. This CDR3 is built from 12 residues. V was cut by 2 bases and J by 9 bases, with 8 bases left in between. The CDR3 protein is CASSYRGFEQFF. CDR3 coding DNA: TGTGCCAGCAGTTACCGGGGGTTTGAGCAGTTCTTC.

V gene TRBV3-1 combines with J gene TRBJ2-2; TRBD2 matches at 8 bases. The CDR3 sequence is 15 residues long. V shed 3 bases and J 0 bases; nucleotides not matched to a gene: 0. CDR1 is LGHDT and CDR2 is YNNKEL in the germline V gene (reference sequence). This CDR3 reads CASSQGLANTGELFF. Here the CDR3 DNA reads TGTGCCAGCAGCCAGGGACTAGCGAACACCGGGGAGCTGTTTTTT.

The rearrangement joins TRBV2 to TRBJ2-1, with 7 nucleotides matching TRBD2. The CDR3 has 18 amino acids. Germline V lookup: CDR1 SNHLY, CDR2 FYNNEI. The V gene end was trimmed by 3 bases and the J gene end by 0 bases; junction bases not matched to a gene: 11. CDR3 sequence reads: CASSDLGRGVSSYNEQFF. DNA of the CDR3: TGTGCCAGCAGTGACCTGGGTCGGGGGGTTAGCTCCTACAATGAGCAGTTCTTC.

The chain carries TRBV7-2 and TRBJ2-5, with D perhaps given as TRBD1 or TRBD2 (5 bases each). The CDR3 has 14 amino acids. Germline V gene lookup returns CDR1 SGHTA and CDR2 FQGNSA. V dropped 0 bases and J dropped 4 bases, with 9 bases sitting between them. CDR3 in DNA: TGTGCCAGCAGCTTAGCACCGAGGGGAGAGACCCAGTACTTC. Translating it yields CASSLAPRGETQYF.

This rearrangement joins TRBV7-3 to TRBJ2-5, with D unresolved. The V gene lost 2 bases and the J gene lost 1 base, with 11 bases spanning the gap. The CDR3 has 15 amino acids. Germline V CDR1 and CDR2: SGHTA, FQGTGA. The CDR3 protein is CASSLGRLIQETQYF. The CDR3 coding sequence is TGTGCCAGCAGCTTAGGGCGGCTAATCCAAGAGACCCAGTACTTC. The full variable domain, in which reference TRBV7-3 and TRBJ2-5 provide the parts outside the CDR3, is GAGVSQTPSNKVTEKGKYVELRCDPISGHTALYWYRQSLGQGPEFLIYFQGTGAADDSGLPNDRFFAVRPEGSVSTLKIQRTERGDSAVYLCASSLGRLIQETQYFGPGTRLLVL.

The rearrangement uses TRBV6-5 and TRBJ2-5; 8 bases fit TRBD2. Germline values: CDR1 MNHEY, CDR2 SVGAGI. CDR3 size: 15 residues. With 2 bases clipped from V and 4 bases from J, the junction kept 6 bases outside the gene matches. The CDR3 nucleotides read TGTGCCAGCAGTTACACCCGGGGGGGCCGAGAGACCCAGTACTTC. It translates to CASSYTRGGRETQYF.